This T cell receptor (beta chain) comes out of a study of regulatory T cells in long-lasting Graves disease. Broader study findings: Persistent cases favored TRBV28, TRBJ1-2 and TRBJ2-5. Patients with persistent disease shared 2,900 or so public clonotypes, outpacing the roughly 970 shared by new patients.

Both iRepertoire HTBI primers and Arm-PCR of CDR3 regions were used to build the TCR beta libraries. TCRdb re-called the multiplex PCR reads with MiXCR, one entry per CDR3 protein. The repertoire has a few hundred thousand distinct CDR3 sequences, over 9.5% of them found once; the top ten carry approximately 17%. CDR3 length: 15 residues. Trimming pared 5 bases from V and 2 bases from J, leaving 14 bases between. The germline CDR1 and CDR2 sequences are LGHNA and YNFKEQ. Time point defined: newly diagnosed GD, antithyroid drugs for less than 3 months. Construction of the TCR library relied on RNA isolated from PBMCs. Comment on this clonotype: Antigen specificity is unknown.

These sequences were also reported in another study, on T cells in Graves' hyperthyroidism and ophthalmopathy. That report adds: Using the HTBI primer set, a first-round RT-PCR was run on the TCR CDR3.

This sequence originates from a woman aged 18-30 years with Graves disease. The genes are TRBV4-2 and TRBJ2-3, with D maybe TRBD1 (6 bases). Sequencing was performed on peripheral blood mononuclear cells (PBMCs), taken at new diagnosis, from a patient treated with antithyroid drugs. Written as DNA, the CDR3 is TGTGCCAGCAGCTCCACCGGGACATCCACAGATACGCAGTATTTT. Its translation is CASSSTGTSTDTQYF.